The rows below give T cell receptor beta chains drawn from one sample of a study of blood T cell repertoires in COVID-19. Generated by immunoSEQ multiplex PCR, the TCRdb table keeps only in-frame clones and is missing some. The top ten hold 2.9% of the sample, which has approximately 220,000 clones, more than 75% seen once. Sequenced material: peripheral blood. All receptors derive from a man aged 45-65 years who had recovered from COVID-19. Each CDR3 is given with its conserved first and last residue. The D gene is left open where the match is weak. Not every row has a clone size; where given, it reads once, few, many or a size class.

length,D,J,V,size,DNA,CDR3
15,TRBD1,TRBJ2-7,TRBV11-2,once,TGTGCCAGCAGCTTAGTGGCAGGGGGCGTCTACGAGCAGTACTTC,CASSLVAGGVYEQYF
16,-,TRBJ1-3,TRBV7-8,few,TGTGCCAGCAGCTTAATAGTGCCGTACTCTGGAAACACCATATATTTT,CASSLIVPYSGNTIYF
18,TRBD1,TRBJ2-6,TRBV11-2,-,TGTGCCAGCAGCTTCCCGGACAGGGGACGCTCTGGGGCCAACGTCCTGACTTTC,CASSFPDRGRSGANVLTF
16,-,TRBJ1-5,TRBV28,few,TGTGCCAGCAGACCCGACAGGCCCACCTGGGGTCAGCCCCAGCATTTT,CASRPDRPTWGQPQHF
14,-,TRBJ1-1,TRBV27,-,TGTGCCAGCAGGTCCCTCGAGTGGAACACTGAAGCTTTCTTT,CASRSLEWNTEAFF
14,TRBD1,TRBJ2-5,TRBV6-6,few,TGTGCCAGCAGAATGACAGGGGACCAAGAGACCCAGTACTTC,CASRMTGDQETQYF
13,TRBD2,TRBJ2-1,TRBV11-2,few,TGTGCCAGCAGCCGAAGCGGGACCGGCGAGCAGTTCTTC,CASSRSGTGEQFF
14,-,TRBJ1-4,TRBV5-1,many,TGCGCCAGCAGCTTGGGGACAAATAATGAAAAACTGTTTTTT,CASSLGTNNEKLFF
15,TRBD2,TRBJ2-3,TRBV15,-,TGTGCCACCAGCAGAAGCACCAGCGGGAGGAATACGCAGTATTTT,CATSRSTSGRNTQYF
13,-,TRBJ2-1,TRBV5-1,-,TGCGCCAGCAGCTTTTTGGGAGACAATGAGCAGTTCTTC,CASSFLGDNEQFF
15,-,TRBJ2-2,TRBV10-1,-,TGCGCCAGCAGTGAAGCAGGGGCGGCTGACGGGGAGCTGTTTTTT,CASSEAGAADGELFF
14,-,TRBJ1-1,TRBV6-2/TRBV6-3,-,TGTGCCAGCAGCCGAATAACAGCGAACACTGAAGCTTTCTTT,CASSRITANTEAFF
14,-,TRBJ2-2,TRBV11-2,-,TGTGCCAGCAGCTTAACTCCTATATCCGGGGAGCTGTTTTTT,CASSLTPISGELFF
16,TRBD2,TRBJ2-7,TRBV24-1,-,TGTGCCACCAGTGAGTCCGGGACTAGCGGAACCTACGAGCAGTACTTC,CATSESGTSGTYEQYF
19,TRBD2,TRBJ2-3,TRBV27,-,TGTGCCAGCTCCGGCGGACTAGCGGGAGTCAGCCTATCCACAGATACGCAGTATTTT,CASSGGLAGVSLSTDTQYF
13,TRBD2,TRBJ2-3,TRBV2,-,TGTGCCAGCCGGCGGGAGCTCACAGATACGCAGTATTTT,CASRRELTDTQYF
18,-,TRBJ1-5,TRBV4-1,few,TGCGCCAGCAGCCAAGATCAGGGGCAGCTTTATAGCAATCAGCCCCAGCATTTT,CASSQDQGQLYSNQPQHF
15,TRBD2,TRBJ2-5,TRBV7-7,-,TGTGCCAGCAGCTTGTGGCTAGCGGTCCAAGAGACCCAGTACTTC,CASSLWLAVQETQYF
13,-,TRBJ2-1,TRBV19,-,TGTGCCAGTAGTATTCGGCTAGCCAATGAGCAGTTCTTC,CASSIRLANEQFF
14,TRBD1,TRBJ1-3,TRBV28,-,TGTGCCAGCAGGCCGGACAGGGCTGGAAACACCATATATTTT,CASRPDRAGNTIYF
15,TRBD2,TRBJ2-2,TRBV28,-,TGTGCCAGCAGGATAGCGGGGCCGAACACCGGGGAGCTGTTTTTT,CASRIAGPNTGELFF
14,TRBD1,TRBJ2-7,TRBV9,few,TGTGCCAGCAGCGTGGGACAGGGGTCCCACGAGCAGTACTTC,CASSVGQGSHEQYF
15,-,TRBJ2-2,TRBV30,-,TGTGCCTGGAGTGTCCCCTCCAGGGTCACCGGGGAGCTGTTTTTT,CAWSVPSRVTGELFF
16,TRBD1,TRBJ2-5,TRBV27,-,TGTGCCAGCAGTTCCTATAGTATGACAGGGTCAGAGACCCAGTACTTC,CASSSYSMTGSETQYF
15,TRBD2,TRBJ2-5,TRBV10-2,-,TGCGCCAGCAGTGAGAGATGGGGGGGTAAAGAGACCCAGTACTTC,CASSERWGGKETQYF
14,-,TRBJ1-4,TRBV19,-,TGTGCCAGTAGTACGGCTCGGACGGGGGAAAAACTGTTTTTT,CASSTARTGEKLFF
13,-,TRBJ1-1,TRBV10-1,few,TGCGCCAGCAAGGACTCCGAAAAGACTGAAGCTTTCTTT,CASKDSEKTEAFF
15,-,TRBJ1-1,TRBV6-5,-,TGTGCCAGCAGTCCCAAGGGGAGGGAACACACTGAAGCTTTCTTT,CASSPKGREHTEAFF
17,TRBD1,TRBJ2-5,TRBV27,-,TGTGCCAGCAGCCCAATCCGACAGGGGGGCAACCAAGAGACCCAGTACTTC,CASSPIRQGGNQETQYF
15,TRBD1,TRBJ2-7,TRBV2,few,TGTGCCAGCAGCGCGAGGACAGGCCGTCTTTACGAGCAGTACTTC,CASSARTGRLYEQYF
14,-,TRBJ2-5,TRBV6-6,-,TGTGCCAGCAGTTACGAGCGAATCCAAGAGACCCAGTACTTC,CASSYERIQETQYF